This T cell receptor (beta chain) was sequenced for a study of T cells in Graves' hyperthyroidism and ophthalmopathy. RNA transcripts provided the source from which TCR beta CDR3 regions were amplified. HTBI primers were used for first-round RT-PCR of the TCR CDR3. A single record per CDR3 protein comes from TCRdb applying MiXCR to the multiplex PCR reads. The sample records 450,000 to 650,000 distinct CDR3 sequences, 14% being singletons. Uncontrolled infection, other autoimmune disease, pregnancy or lactation barred patients from enrollment. PBMCs were sourced from less than 12 ml fresh peripheral blood. This clonotype was seen ten or more times. The J segment lost 6 bases and the V segment lost 5 bases, leaving 4 bases of the junction unmatched. Germline lookup yields CDR1 SGHRS and CDR2 YFSETQ. The CDR3 has 12 residues.

The chain couples TRBV5-1 to TRBJ1-2, with 7 bases aligning to TRBD1. The sequence was obtained from a woman aged 18-29 years with Graves' ophthalmopathy. Material for sequencing was blood. CDR3 sequence (DNA): TGCGCCAGCAGACAGGGGTTGCATGGCTACACCTTC. Translating gives CASRQGLHGYTF.